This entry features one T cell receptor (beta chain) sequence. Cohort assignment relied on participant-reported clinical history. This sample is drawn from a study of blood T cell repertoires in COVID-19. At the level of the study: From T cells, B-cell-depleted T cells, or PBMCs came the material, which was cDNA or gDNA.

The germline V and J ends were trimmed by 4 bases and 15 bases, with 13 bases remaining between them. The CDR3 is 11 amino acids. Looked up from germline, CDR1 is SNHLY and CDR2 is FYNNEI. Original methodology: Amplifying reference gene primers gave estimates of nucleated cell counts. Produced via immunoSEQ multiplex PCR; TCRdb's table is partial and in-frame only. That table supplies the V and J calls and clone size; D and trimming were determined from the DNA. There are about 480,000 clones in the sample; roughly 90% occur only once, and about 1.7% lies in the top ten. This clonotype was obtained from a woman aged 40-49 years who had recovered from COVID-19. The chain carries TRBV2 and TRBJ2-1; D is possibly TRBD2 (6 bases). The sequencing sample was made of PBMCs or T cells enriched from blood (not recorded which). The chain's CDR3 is CASSVARDGFF. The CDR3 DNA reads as TGTGCCAGCAGTGTAGCGCGGGACGGGTTCTTC.